Listed below are T cell receptor beta chains from one sample, sequenced in a study of control samples from healthy donors and cancer patients. Data came from immunoSEQ multiplex PCR; TCRdb stores just in-frame clones and leaves some out. The sample carries about 93,000 clones, less than 90% recorded once. Sequences were obtained from blood. The source is a woman between 65 and 79 years old in good health. CDR3s include the opening cysteine and the closing phenylalanine or tryptophan. Fields, in order: V gene, D gene, J gene, clone size, CDR3 DNA, CDR3 protein. D genes are given only for firm matches. The size entry is marked missing in some rows and otherwise reads once, few, many or a size class.

V: TRBV30
D: .
J: TRBJ1-1
size: few
DNA: TGTGCCTGGAGTGGAGGGCAGATGGGGATGAACACTGAAGCTTTCTTT
CDR3: CAWSGGQMGMNTEAFF

V: TRBV6-5
D: .
J: TRBJ1-1
size: .
DNA: TGTGCCAGCAGTTACCTCAGGAGAGGGTTGGCTTTCTTT
CDR3: CASSYLRRGLAFF

V: TRBV5-6
D: TRBD2
J: TRBJ2-7
size: .
DNA: TGTGCCAGCAGCTGGACTAGCGAGACCTACGAGCAGTACTTC
CDR3: CASSWTSETYEQYF

V: TRBV6-2/TRBV6-3
D: .
J: TRBJ1-6
size: .
DNA: TGTGCCAGCAGCCTACTACTAAATTCACCCCTCCACTTT
CDR3: CASSLLLNSPLHF

V: TRBV5-1
D: .
J: TRBJ2-1
size: .
DNA: TGCGCCAGCAGCATGGACGTGGCGGGAAACAATGAGCAGTTCTTC
CDR3: CASSMDVAGNNEQFF

V: TRBV7-9
D: TRBD1
J: TRBJ2-3
size: .
DNA: TGTGCCAGCAGCTTATTTCTGGGACAGAGCATGGATACGCAGTATTTT
CDR3: CASSLFLGQSMDTQYF

V: TRBV5-1
D: .
J: TRBJ2-5
size: .
DNA: TGCGCCAGCAGCCTCCTAGGGGGGCCCCAAGAGACCCAGTACTTC
CDR3: CASSLLGGPQETQYF

V: TRBV3-1/TRBV3-2
D: .
J: TRBJ2-2
size: .
DNA: TGTGCCAGCAGCCCCTGGGGAGGGGGTAGCACCGGGGAGCTGTTTTTT
CDR3: CASSPWGGGSTGELFF

V: TRBV12-3/TRBV12-4
D: .
J: TRBJ2-1
size: .
DNA: TGTGCCAGCAGTTTAGGTCGTTATGAGCAGTTCTTC
CDR3: CASSLGRYEQFF

V: TRBV7-2
D: .
J: TRBJ1-2
size: .
DNA: TGTGCCAGCAGCTTAGGGGTAGGTTTAGGGAACTATGGCTACACCTTC
CDR3: CASSLGVGLGNYGYTF

V: TRBV6-1
D: .
J: TRBJ1-2
size: .
DNA: TGTGCCAGCAGTGATACCCCCCTGCGGAGCCTCCCCTATGGCTACACCTTC
CDR3: CASSDTPLRSLPYGYTF

V: TRBV2
D: .
J: TRBJ1-5
size: few
DNA: TGTGCCAGCAAGGAGGGTCGTATAGATAATCAGCCCCAGCATTTT
CDR3: CASKEGRIDNQPQHF

V: TRBV5-1
D: TRBD2
J: TRBJ2-7
size: .
DNA: TGCGCCAGCAGCTTGGGTAGCGGGAGTAAATACGAGCAGTACTTC
CDR3: CASSLGSGSKYEQYF

V: TRBV7-2
D: .
J: TRBJ2-1
size: .
DNA: TGTGCCAGCAGCCAAATGTGGGAGCAGTTCTTC
CDR3: CASSQMWEQFF

V: TRBV28
D: .
J: TRBJ1-3
size: .
DNA: TGTGCCAGCCGGGGGGCTGGTGGAAACACCATATATTTT
CDR3: CASRGAGGNTIYF

V: TRBV15
D: .
J: TRBJ1-3
size: .
DNA: TGTGCCACCAGCAGAGGCGGCATCTCTGGAAACACCATATATTTT
CDR3: CATSRGGISGNTIYF

V: TRBV3-1/TRBV3-2
D: .
J: TRBJ1-1
size: .
DNA: TGTGCCAGCAGCGGGGGCCTGAACACTGAAGCTTTCTTT
CDR3: CASSGGLNTEAFF

V: TRBV29-1
D: .
J: TRBJ1-5
size: .
DNA: TGCAGCGTTGGGAGTAATAGCAATCAGCCCCAGCATTTT
CDR3: CSVGSNSNQPQHF

V: TRBV18
D: TRBD2
J: TRBJ2-1
size: .
DNA: TGTGCCAGCTCACCAAGGACTAGCGGCAACAATGAGCAGTTCTTC
CDR3: CASSPRTSGNNEQFF

V: TRBV19
D: .
J: TRBJ2-3
size: .
DNA: TGTGCCAGTAGTATAGGAACAGATACGCAGTATTTT
CDR3: CASSIGTDTQYF

V: TRBV5-4
D: .
J: TRBJ1-4
size: .
DNA: TGTGCCACCGGGACACCCAATGAAAAACTGTTTTTT
CDR3: CATGTPNEKLFF

V: TRBV27
D: TRBD2
J: TRBJ2-7
size: .
DNA: TGTGCCAGCAGTTTAATCGCCCCTTTAGCGGGAGGGCCCAACGAGCAGTACTTC
CDR3: CASSLIAPLAGGPNEQYF

V: TRBV6-5
D: .
J: TRBJ2-3
size: .
DNA: TGTGCCAGCAAGACACCCCTGGGAGATACGCAGTATTTT
CDR3: CASKTPLGDTQYF

V: TRBV6-5
D: .
J: TRBJ2-7
size: .
DNA: TGTGCCAGCAGTCCCGGGGGGCCTAGCTCCTACGAGCAGTACTTC
CDR3: CASSPGGPSSYEQYF

V: TRBV6-5
D: .
J: TRBJ1-1
size: .
DNA: TGTGCCAGCAGTTACTCGGGGGGCCTCACTGAAGCTTTCTTT
CDR3: CASSYSGGLTEAFF

V: TRBV11-2
D: TRBD1
J: TRBJ1-1
size: once
DNA: TGTGCCAGCAGCTCAGGAGGGGGTGGGACAGGGAAGGAAGCTTTCTTT
CDR3: CASSSGGGGTGKEAFF

V: TRBV7-2
D: TRBD2
J: TRBJ2-7
size: .
DNA: TGTGCCAGCAGCTTCTTGGGGGGGACCTCCTACGAGCAGTACTTC
CDR3: CASSFLGGTSYEQYF

V: TRBV7-9
D: .
J: TRBJ1-1
size: .
DNA: TGTGCCAGCAGCTCGGACAGGAACACTGAAGCTTTCTTT
CDR3: CASSSDRNTEAFF

V: TRBV5-6
D: .
J: TRBJ1-5
size: few
DNA: TGTGCCAGCAGCTCAGGTTTATATAGCAATCAGCCCCAGCATTTT
CDR3: CASSSGLYSNQPQHF

V: TRBV18
D: TRBD2
J: TRBJ2-1
size: few
DNA: TGTGCCAGCTCACCACCGAAGGCGGGGGGCCGTGAGGAGCAGTTCTTC
CDR3: CASSPPKAGGREEQFF

V: TRBV7-6
D: .
J: TRBJ1-5
size: .
DNA: TGTGCCAGCAGCTTAGTGGGAGGTCAAGGAAGCAATCAGCCCCAGCATTTT
CDR3: CASSLVGGQGSNQPQHF